This T cell receptor (beta chain) was profiled in a study of blood T cell repertoires in COVID-19. At the level of the study: Nucleic acid was either cDNA or gDNA, and it came from T cells, B-cell-depleted T cells, or PBMCs.

The CDR3 loop spans 15 amino acids. CDR1 SGHTA and CDR2 FQGNSA come from the germline V gene. V shed 1 base, J shed 4 bases, and the junction held 4 bases outside the gene matches. The method was immunoSEQ multiplex PCR; TCRdb's version includes in-frame clones alone and lacks a portion of them. The profile shows about 150,000 clones, about 76% of them singletons. This sequence joins TRBV7-2 and TRBJ2-7; TRBD2 agrees at 10 bases. Sequenced sample: peripheral blood. The clonotype comes from a woman aged 70-85 years with COVID-19, enrolled during active disease. CDR3 in DNA: TGTGCCAGCAGCTTAGGAGTAGCGGGGGGTTACGAGCAGTACTTC. Protein: CASSLGVAGGYEQYF.